The present T cell receptor (beta chain) was sequenced within a study of blood T cell repertoires in COVID-19 (dated by TCRdb to the early 2020s). In the study overall: Collaborator samples came from the United States, Italy and Spain and covered acute and convalescent phases of COVID-19. HLA class I and class II types, where available, came from metadata supplied by the sample provider rather than from assay-based typing. The material from the prospective study consisted of cDNA or gDNA derived from T cells, B-cell-depleted T cells, or PBMCs. Subjects who had been exposed to COVID-19, were actively infected with it, or had recovered from it provided the deeply sampled blood TCRbeta repertoires that made up the dataset. Samples were obtained from the ongoing ImmuneRACE study (first 160 participants) and from 1,254 subjects provided by 6 global collaborators. A de-identified subject ID, COVID-19 status, age in years and sex were almost always included in the sample metadata. The repertoires were released in a freely available public database meant as a resource for research on the immune response to SARS-CoV-2. The investigation overall reported the following: Clinical and demographic metadata were provided uncurated, with the amount varying by source and participant.

Collaborating institutions collected whole blood in K2EDTA tubes following their own protocols. For TCRbeta analysis, collaborators shipped samples as frozen whole blood, isolated PBMCs, or DNA extracted from either of those sample types. TCRbeta CDR3 regions were amplified from genomic DNA by means of the immunoSEQ Assay, a bias-controlled multiplex PCR. The paper's data handling went like this. The number of nucleated cells in each sample was estimated from the amplification of reference gene primers within the assay. To quantify the absolute abundance of each unique TCRbeta CDR3 rearrangement, sequence reads were collapsed and filtered. For each sample, productive Simpson clonality was calculated as the square root of Simpson's diversity index across productive rearrangements. TCRdb took this table from immuneACCESS and kept in-frame rearrangements with V and J called. Such tables lack part of the clones; where checked against another copy, unresolved V genes explain under half of the gap, and the rest is unexplained. The DNA was the basis for D and trimming; V, J and clone size are from that table. The sample contains about 670,000 clones, around 90% of them found a single time. The ten largest account for approximately 0.3% of the sample.

This clone has only one observation. Its antigen is still unknown. No quality values exist for individual bases; no much larger clone is one base distant. The CDR3 sequence holds 15 residues, the cysteine and phenylalanine included. Only CDR3 DNA remains: 45 bases, in frame from the first base. Trimming takes 5 bases from V and 2 bases from J, and the germline ends sit 13 bases apart. The germline V gene yields SGHVT for CDR1 and SQSDAQ for CDR2. This chain joins TRBV7-4 to TRBJ1-5, with a weak D call of TRBD1 (6 bases match). Specimen: peripheral blood. The clonotype originates from a woman under 30 with acute or convalescent COVID-19. The nucleotides read TGTGCCAGCAGCCTTGACAGGTTTCGCAATCAGCCCCAGCATTTT. This gives the protein CASSLDRFRNQPQHF.